The entry below gives a single T cell receptor (beta chain) sequence along with its context. Antigen: not known. The CDR3 is made up of 14 amino acids. Germline values: CDR1 LGHDT, CDR2 YNNKEL (reference sequence). Trimming left V 3 bases short and J 2 bases short, with 9 bases between. This sample is part of a study of blood T cells in healthy people across ages. Study conclusions and caveats: Age brought a roughly linear fall in TCR beta diversity measured per million T cells.

Alongside a J-beta primer mix, a sample-barcoded 5' primer served in a second PCR lasting roughly 7 to 12 cycles. Each sample yielded at least 3 million CDR3-containing paired-end reads. TCRdb analysed the 5' RACE reads with MiXCR anew, one entry per CDR3 protein. The profile covers about 1.4 million distinct CDR3 sequences, with 55% to 75% appearing a single time and approximately 7% taken by the ten largest. Sequencing was done on a sample of blood. This rearrangement joins TRBV3-1 to TRBJ2-3; weak D call: TRBD2 (5 bases). The clonotype originates from a man in his late teens or twenties in good health. This CDR3 is CASSHDYFTDTQYF. In nucleotides, the CDR3 is TGTGCCAGCAGCCATGACTACTTCACAGATACGCAGTATTTT.